This TCR beta chain was recorded in a study of shared clonotypes between healthy human individuals. Study background: Those who served as donors were a couple of women and three men between the ages of 18 and 49. Study results and caveats: Rarefaction indicated that sorted-subset sequencing remained incomplete although depth was large.

Germline V CDR1 and CDR2: SEHNR, FQNEAQ (reference sequence). CDR3 length: 17 residues. Deletions cut 5 bases from V and 5 bases from J, with 21 bases between. About this clone: Its antigen is not identified.

The authors' processing: Without quality scores, immunoSEQ junctional reads could not be filtered like full-length reads. The repertoire was sequenced with immunoSEQ multiplex PCR; TCRdb's copy has only in-frame clones and lacks some. V and J calls and clone size are as listed in that table; D and trimming were resolved from the DNA. The table records some 800,000 clones, 80% to 95% of them present only once. Naive CD8 isolation took CD45RO-negative cells positively selected for CCR7 and excluded terminally differentiated effector memory CD45RA+ cells. The V call is TRBV7-9, the J call TRBJ2-2; tentatively, D is TRBD1 (6 bases). Source material: naive CD8+ T cells sorted from blood. The receptor comes from a man aged 30 to 45 in good health. The CDR3 sequence is CASSHEGQSVETGELFF. The CDR3, as DNA: TGTGCCAGCAGCCATGAAGGACAGAGTGTAGAAACCGGGGAGCTGTTTTTT. Variable domain in full (rest from reference TRBV7-9 and TRBJ2-2): DTGVSQNPRHKITKRGQNVTFRCDPISEHNRLYWYRQTLGQGPEFLTYFQNEAQLEKSRLLSDRFSAERPKGSFSTLEIQRTEQGDSAMYLCASSHEGQSVETGELFFGEGSRLTVL.